This passage covers 31 T cell receptor beta chains from one sample sequenced in a study of identical twins. MiXCR, applied by TCRdb to the 5' RACE reads, yields one record per CDR3 protein. There are 600,000 to 850,000 distinct CDR3 sequences in the sample; around a sixth occur only once, and around 13% lies in the top ten. These data also featured in a second study, about T cells expressing NK-cell markers.

Sequenced material: PBMCs. The receptors shown here come from a woman under 30 in good health.

This clonotype was counted only a few times. V usage is TRBV12-3 or TRBV12-4 and J usage is TRBJ2-5; no definite D call. V was trimmed by 3 bases and J by 7 bases, leaving 9 bases between them. The CDR3 spans 12 residues. The CDR3 region is CASSFGLGTQYF. The CDR3 bases are TGTGCCAGCAGTTTTGGTCTTGGGACCCAGTACTTC.

The J gene is TRBJ2-5, the V gene TRBV2, with D perhaps assigned TRBD1 or TRBD2 (5 bases each). V lost 3 bases, J lost 5 bases, and 19 bases lay in between. The CDR3 runs 16 residues. Per germline, CDR1 SNHLY and CDR2 FYNNEI. Here the CDR3 DNA reads TGTGCCAGCAGTGATAGGGACCGATATCGGTCGGAGACCCAGTACTTC. As protein: CASSDRDRYRSETQYF.

The V gene is TRBV10-3, the J gene TRBJ2-1; D possibly uses TRBD1 or TRBD2 (5 bases each). Trimming stripped 8 bases from V and 0 bases from J, with 17 bases between. In germline, CDR1 is ENHRY, CDR2 SYGVKD. CDR3 size: 16 residues. CDR3 sequence (DNA): TGTGCCATCGGGCGGCTGGGACCAAACTCCTACAATGAGCAGTTCTTC. It is translated as CAIGRLGPNSYNEQFF.

This clonotype was detected only a few times. This CDR3 is CAISESRGGEQYF. CDR3 coding DNA: TGTGCCATCAGTGAGTCGAGAGGGGGCGAGCAGTACTTC. The chain carries TRBV10-3 and TRBJ2-7; D may be TRBD1 (6 bases). The CDR3 has 13 amino acids. CDR1 is ENHRY, CDR2 SYGVKD, per germline. The V end was cut by 0 bases, the J end by 6 bases, with 9 bases between.

This chain's CDR3 is CSARDLGRTGYPEAFF. DNA of the CDR3: TGCAGTGCTAGAGATTTAGGGCGTACAGGGTATCCCGAAGCTTTCTTT. The chain has TRBV20-1 and TRBJ1-1; D possibly corresponds to TRBD1 (6 bases). Germline CDR1 is DFQATT and CDR2 is SNEGSKA (reference sequence). Trimming took off 0 bases at V and 8 bases at J, with 22 bases between the two ends. This CDR3 contains 16 residues.

This sequence joins TRBV4-2 and TRBJ2-7; 10 bases fit TRBD2. Germline lookup yields CDR1 LGHNA and CDR2 YNFKEQ. The J segment lost 2 bases and the V segment lost 1 base, leaving 14 bases of the junction unmatched. This CDR3 region has 19 residues. In DNA, the CDR3 is TGTGCCAGCAGCCAAGGTCCGTTTGCTAGCGGGGGACTGACCTACGAGCAGTACTTC. Its translation: CASSQGPFASGGLTYEQYF.

This clonotype appeared a few times. This chain links TRBV11-3 with TRBJ2-5, with TRBD1 identical over 7 bases. CDR1 and CDR2 from the germline V gene are SGHNT and YENEEA. V lost 5 bases, J lost 2 bases, and 11 bases stayed unmatched. This CDR3 is built from 16 residues. Written as DNA, the CDR3 is TGTGCCAGCAGCAGGCCGGGACAGCAGTTTCAAGAGACCCAGTACTTC. It encodes CASSRPGQQFQETQYF.

The rearrangement links TRBV12-3 or TRBV12-4 to TRBJ2-1; tentative D call: TRBD2 (7 bases). The length of the CDR3 is 16 residues. V lost 7 bases to trimming and J lost 0 bases, with 16 bases between them. DNA of the CDR3: TGTGCCAGCACCCTTGGGGGGGGCCGCTCCTACAATGAGCAGTTCTTC. Protein: CASTLGGGRSYNEQFF.

The chain is built from TRBV6-1 and TRBJ2-4; TRBD2 agrees at 13 bases. The J segment lost 0 bases and the V segment lost 6 bases, leaving 8 bases of the junction unmatched. CDR3 length: 18 residues. CDR1 and CDR2 (germline): MNHNS, SASEGT. CDR3: CASSLLAGGLLAKNIQYF. As DNA, the CDR3 is TGTGCCAGCAGCCTACTAGCGGGGGGGCTACTAGCCAAAAACATTCAGTACTTC.

This clonotype was detected a few times. The V and J genes are TRBV10-3 and TRBJ2-2; the D gene is possibly TRBD2 (5 bases). The CDR3 is 14 amino acids. Germline CDR1 reads ENHRY; CDR2 reads SYGVKD. V gave up 3 bases and J gave up 4 bases, with 9 bases separating them. CDR3 region: CAISDEGFTGELFF. The CDR3 bases are TGTGCCATCAGTGACGAGGGATTCACCGGGGAGCTGTTTTTT.

The rearrangement links TRBV9 to TRBJ2-6; no definite D call. The CDR3 consists of 16 residues. In germline, CDR1 is SGDLS, CDR2 YYNGEE. V lost 0 bases to trimming and J lost 0 bases, with 7 bases between them. CDR3 sequence (DNA): TGTGCCAGCAGCGTAGATATAGCCTCTGGGGCCAACGTCCTGACTTTC. Translating it yields CASSVDIASGANVLTF.

This clonotype came up a few times. The chain uses TRBV12-3 or TRBV12-4 and TRBJ1-5; D gene ambiguous. V was shortened by 9 bases and J by 3 bases, with 12 bases between the two germline ends. The CDR3 spans 13 residues. The CDR3 protein is CASLARFNQPQHF. CDR3 nucleotide sequence: TGTGCCAGTCTCGCCCGGTTCAATCAGCCCCAGCATTTT.

This clonotype was detected once. The V call is TRBV12-3 or TRBV12-4, the J call TRBJ2-2, with TRBD2 matching over 9 bases. The CDR3 sequence is 16 residues long. With V trimmed by 4 bases and J by 1 base, 4 bases remained unmatched. In nucleotides, the CDR3 is TGTGCCAGCAGTTCGCTAGCGGGGTGGAACACCGGGGAGCTGTTTTTT. It codes for CASSSLAGWNTGELFF.

The CDR3 loop reads CASSLEGGSYGYTF. In DNA, the CDR3 is TGTGCCAGCAGCTTGGAAGGGGGGAGCTATGGCTACACCTTC. The chain joins TRBV5-5 to TRBJ1-2; D might be TRBD1 (6 bases). Trimming cost V 0 bases and J 4 bases, with 10 bases left between them. CDR1 SGHKS and CDR2 YYEKEE come from the germline V gene (reference sequence). The CDR3 spans 14 residues.

The genes are TRBV24-1 and TRBJ2-1; 8 bases are a match to TRBD1. Germline V gene lookup returns CDR1 KGHDR and CDR2 SFDVKD. CDR3 size: 14 residues. Trimming took 6 bases from V and 10 from J; bases not matched to a gene: 10. This CDR3 is CATSPRTGPGEQFF. The CDR3 bases are TGTGCCACCAGTCCCAGGACAGGGCCCGGGGAGCAGTTCTTC.

This clonotype came up many times. The chain recombines TRBV6-1 with TRBJ2-2; no clear D. Trimming left V 8 bases short and J 1 base short, with 14 bases between. This CDR3 region has 15 residues. Germline values: CDR1 MNHNS, CDR2 SASEGT. Here the CDR3 DNA reads TGTGCCAGCTCCAAAGGACGGAGGAACACCGGGGAGCTGTTTTTT. Protein: CASSKGRRNTGELFF.

V gene TRBV29-1 combines with J gene TRBJ2-1; 12 positions match TRBD2. This CDR3 region has 14 residues. Germline V gene data show CDR1 as SQVTM and CDR2 as ANQGSEA. V was pared by 5 bases and J by 6 bases, with 5 bases of the junction left unmatched. The CDR3 protein is CSVPRTSGTNEQFF. CDR3 nucleotides: TGCAGCGTTCCTAGGACTAGCGGGACCAATGAGCAGTTCTTC.

The V gene is TRBV27, the J gene TRBJ2-3; a possible D gene is TRBD2 (7 bases). V lost 0 bases and J lost 0, with 19 bases in between. Germline CDR1 and CDR2: MNHEY and SMNVEV (reference sequence). The CDR3 has 19 residues. As DNA, the CDR3 is TGTGCCAGCAGTTTATCGCCGACAGGCGGGACTACTAGCACAGATACGCAGTATTTT. As protein: CASSLSPTGGTTSTDTQYF.

The chain recombines TRBV5-1 with TRBJ2-1, with D possibly TRBD2 on 5 matching bases. Trimming stripped 3 bases from V and 8 bases from J, with 15 bases between. The CDR3 has 14 residues. Germline CDR1 and CDR2: SGHRS and YFSETQ. This CDR3 reads CASSSTTSLDEQFF. The CDR3 DNA reads as TGCGCCAGCAGCTCGACTACGTCCCTAGATGAGCAGTTCTTC.

The rearrangement joins TRBV3-1 to TRBJ2-1, with D possibly TRBD2 on 7 matching bases. This CDR3 contains 15 residues. In germline, CDR1 is LGHDT, CDR2 YNNKEL (reference sequence). Between the trimmed V and J ends, which lost 3 bases and 8 bases, there was a span of 17 bases. For the CDR3, the DNA is TGTGCCAGCAGCCATAACGGACTAGAGGGGGATGAGCAGTTCTTC. This codes for CASSHNGLEGDEQFF.

This clonotype was observed a handful of times. V usage is TRBV12-3 or TRBV12-4 and J usage is TRBJ2-3; the match to TRBD1 covers 8 bases. The CDR3 contains 14 residues. Germline trimming cut 7 bases from V and 2 bases from J; bases unmatched to any gene: 5. The CDR3 DNA follows: TGTGCCAGCAAAAGGGGACAGGACACAGATACGCAGTATTTT. The encoded protein is CASKRGQDTDTQYF.

This clonotype was seen repeatedly, ten times or more. The chain recombines TRBV7-2 with TRBJ2-1; TRBD2 might be the D (5 bases). This CDR3 region has 15 residues. Germline CDR1 reads SGHTA; CDR2 reads FQGNSA. V lost 1 base, J lost 4 bases, and 11 bases lay in between. In DNA, the CDR3 is TGTGCCAGCAGCTTAGTTTCAAGCGGATACAATGAGCAGTTCTTC. Protein sequence: CASSLVSSGYNEQFF.

This clonotype was detected only a few times. The chain joins TRBV20-1 to TRBJ2-1; tentative D call: TRBD1 (5 bases). The CDR3 length is 15 residues. Trimming shortened V by 5 bases and J by 0 bases, and 14 bases separated the two germline ends. Germline V lookup: CDR1 DFQATT, CDR2 SNEGSKA (reference sequence). In DNA, the CDR3 is TGCAGTGCTCGCCCGACAGCTAGCTCCTACAATGAGCAGTTCTTC. It translates to CSARPTASSYNEQFF.

The chain employs TRBV4-3 and TRBJ2-3; 8 nucleotides agree with TRBD2. V dropped 5 bases and J dropped 0; count of bases not matched to a gene: 4. Per germline, CDR1 LGHNA and CDR2 YSLEER. This CDR3 spans 15 amino acids. DNA for the CDR3: TGCGCCAGCAGCTCGACTAGCGTTAGCACAGATACGCAGTATTTT. Encoded protein: CASSSTSVSTDTQYF.

This clonotype was detected only a few times. The J gene is TRBJ1-4, the V gene TRBV20-1; D remains ambiguous. This CDR3 has 13 residues. V lost 6 bases, J lost 5 bases, and 13 bases lay in between. Looked up from germline, CDR1 is DFQATT and CDR2 is SNEGSKA (reference sequence). The CDR3, as DNA: TGCAGTGCCAGACGGGGATCCAATGAAAAACTGTTTTTT. Protein sequence: CSARRGSNEKLFF.

This rearrangement joins TRBV2 to TRBJ2-7; either TRBD1 or TRBD2 may fit D (5 bases each). V was clipped by 9 bases and J by 0 bases, with 9 bases between them. The CDR3 is 12 amino acids. Germline-derived CDR1 and CDR2 are SNHLY and FYNNEI. Here the CDR3 reads CARGPNSYEQYF. The CDR3 DNA reads as TGTGCCAGGGGACCGAACTCCTACGAGCAGTACTTC.

This clonotype was counted ten times or more. CDR3 nucleotides: TGCAGTGCCTTACCGTTGGGGAACACTGAAGCTTTCTTT. This codes for CSALPLGNTEAFF. The V and J genes are TRBV20-1 and TRBJ1-1; D is ambiguous. Germline loops: CDR1 DFQATT, CDR2 SNEGSKA (reference sequence). CDR3 length: 13 amino acids. V was shortened by 6 bases and J by 1 base, with 12 bases between the two germline ends.

This clonotype was observed a few times. The chain is built from TRBV7-2 and TRBJ2-1, with D perhaps TRBD2 (6 bases). V lost 4 bases to trimming and J lost 5 bases, with 15 bases between them. The germline V gene encodes CDR1 SGHTA and CDR2 FQGNSA. The CDR3 runs to 15 residues. CDR3 coding DNA: TGTGCCAGCAGCTCGTTCGGGGGAGCTAACAATGAGCAGTTCTTC. This translates into CASSSFGGANNEQFF.

The rearrangement uses TRBV7-9 and TRBJ1-4; D not resolved. V was clipped by 2 bases and J by 2 bases, with 9 bases between them. This CDR3 has 15 residues. Per the germline V gene, CDR1 is SEHNR and CDR2 is FQNEAQ (reference sequence). The CDR3 nucleotides read TGTGCCAGCAGCTTAATGGGGATCACTAATGAAAAACTGTTTTTT. Translation gives CASSLMGITNEKLFF.

The CDR3 sequence: CATAGGPTDTQYF. As DNA, the CDR3 is TGTGCCACCGCGGGAGGGCCCACAGATACGCAGTATTTT. The chain is built from TRBV24-1 and TRBJ2-3; 9 positions agree with TRBD2. The CDR3 loop spans 13 amino acids. Trimming at V came to 9 bases and at J to 2 bases, leaving 2 bases not matched to a gene. Germline V CDR1 and CDR2: KGHDR, SFDVKD.

This sequence joins TRBV12-3 or TRBV12-4 and TRBJ2-3, with a weak D call TRBD2 (5 bases). CDR3 length: 15 residues. V was trimmed by 4 bases and J by 2 bases, leaving 13 bases between them. The CDR3 DNA sequence: TGTGCCAGCAGTTCCCCCAGCGGCTCCACAGATACGCAGTATTTT. Translating gives CASSSPSGSTDTQYF.